The source of this TCR beta chain is a study of blood T cell repertoires in COVID-19. Study-level background: COVID-19 samples, acute and convalescent, were from the United States, Italy and Spain.

Repertoires were generated with immunoSEQ multiplex PCR, while TCRdb's copy carries only in-frame clones and drops some. Among 50,000 to 80,000 clones, 80% to 90% were seen once, and the ten largest hold 5.6%. Only one count was recorded for this clone. The sample contains more than one DNA sequence encoding this CDR3. Deletions cut 0 bases from V and 3 bases from J, with 10 bases between. The length of the CDR3 is 15 residues. Germline values: CDR1 SGHRS, CDR2 YFSETQ. The specimen sequenced was peripheral blood. This TCR derives from a woman aged 60-75 years with acute or convalescent COVID-19. The rearrangement uses TRBV5-1 and TRBJ2-1; the D gene is possibly TRBD1 (6 bases). In DNA, the CDR3 is TGCGCCAGCAGCTTGGTACAGGGAGTCTACAATGAGCAGTTCTTC. Translating it yields CASSLVQGVYNEQFF.